Listed below are T cell receptor beta chains from one sample, sequenced in a study of OX40 agonist ivuxolimab in advanced cancers. TCRdb's copy holds only in-frame clones and misses some; the assay was immunoSEQ multiplex PCR. There are approximately 68,000 clones in the sample; more than 70% occur only once, and 2.1% lies in the top ten. The input for sequencing was CD4+ or CD8+ T cells sorted from blood, taken in a trial of the OX40 agonist ivuxolimab. The receptor source for this set is an adult with an advanced solid tumor such as melanoma, head and neck, liver or kidney cancer. Each CDR3 is given with its conserved first and last residue. Each record gives: D gene, J gene, V gene, clone size, CDR3 protein, CDR3 DNA. D genes are given only for firm matches. A clone size is listed for some rows: how often the clone was seen (once, few, many), or a class if it is expanded.

TRBD2,TRBJ2-1,TRBV28,-,CASSPSLAGINEQFF,TGTGCCAGCAGTCCTTCACTAGCGGGAATAAATGAGCAGTTCTTC
TRBD2,TRBJ2-7,TRBV4-3,-,CASSQEIGLAEGEQYF,TGCGCCAGCAGCCAAGAAATCGGACTAGCGGAGGGGGAGCAGTACTTC
-,TRBJ1-5,TRBV18,-,CASSPNRGNQPQHF,TGTGCCAGCTCACCAAATCGAGGAAATCAGCCCCAGCATTTT
-,TRBJ2-2,TRBV28,-,CASSGGSRNTGELFF,TGTGCCAGCAGTGGGGGGAGTAGGAACACCGGGGAGCTGTTTTTT
TRBD1,TRBJ2-1,TRBV18,-,CASSPDFGTVSNEQFF,TGTGCCAGCTCACCCGACTTCGGGACAGTTAGCAATGAGCAGTTCTTC
-,TRBJ2-5,TRBV9,-,CASSAGQGSRETQYF,TGTGCCAGCAGTGCCGGCCAGGGGTCGAGAGAGACCCAGTACTTC
-,TRBJ1-4,TRBV5-1,few,CASRSGGRANEKLFF,TGCGCCAGCAGGTCGGGAGGACGGGCTAATGAAAAACTGTTTTTT
-,TRBJ1-5,TRBV6-5,-,CASSRDLGINQPQHF,TGTGCCAGCAGTCGGGACCTGGGTATCAATCAGCCCCAGCATTTT
-,TRBJ2-2,TRBV19,-,CASSGDLGTTNTGELFF,TGTGCCAGTAGCGGGGATCTCGGCACCACGAACACCGGGGAGCTGTTTTTT
TRBD2,TRBJ2-5,TRBV4-2,-,CASSQGIAGVKETQYF,TGTGCCAGCAGCCAAGGAATAGCGGGAGTAAAAGAGACCCAGTACTTC
TRBD2,TRBJ2-1,TRBV19,once,CASRTRTSILNEQFF,TGTGCCAGTAGGACCCGGACTAGCATTTTGAATGAGCAGTTCTTC
-,TRBJ1-3,TRBV6-1,-,CASSDSGTPSGNTIYF,TGTGCCAGCAGTGATTCCGGGACACCCTCTGGAAACACCATATATTTT
TRBD2,TRBJ2-7,TRBV28,-,CASTPAGDSYEQYF,TGTGCCAGCACCCCCGCGGGGGACTCCTACGAGCAGTACTTC